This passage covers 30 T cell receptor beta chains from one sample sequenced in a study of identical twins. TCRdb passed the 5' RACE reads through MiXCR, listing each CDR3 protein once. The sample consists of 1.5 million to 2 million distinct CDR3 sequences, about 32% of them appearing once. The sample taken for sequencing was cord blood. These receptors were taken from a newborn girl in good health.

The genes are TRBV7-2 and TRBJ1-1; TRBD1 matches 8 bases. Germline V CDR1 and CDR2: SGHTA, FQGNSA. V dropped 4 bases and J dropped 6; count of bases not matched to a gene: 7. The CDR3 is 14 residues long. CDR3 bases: TGTGCCAGCAGCTCTGACAGGGGATGGGCTGAAGCTTTCTTT. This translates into CASSSDRGWAEAFF.

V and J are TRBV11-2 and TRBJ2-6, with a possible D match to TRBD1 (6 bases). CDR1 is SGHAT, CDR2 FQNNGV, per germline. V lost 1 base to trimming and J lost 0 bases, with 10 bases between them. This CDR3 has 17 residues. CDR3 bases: TGTGCCAGCAGCTTAGTAGGGGGTTACTCTGGGGCCAACGTCCTGACTTTC. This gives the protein CASSLVGGYSGANVLTF. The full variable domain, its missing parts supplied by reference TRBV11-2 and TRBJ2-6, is EAGVAQSPRYKIIEKRQSVAFWCNPISGHATLYWYQQILGQGPKLLIQFQNNGVVDDSQLPKDRFSAERLKGVDSTLKIQPAKLEDSAVYLCASSLVGGYSGANVLTFGAGSRLTVL.

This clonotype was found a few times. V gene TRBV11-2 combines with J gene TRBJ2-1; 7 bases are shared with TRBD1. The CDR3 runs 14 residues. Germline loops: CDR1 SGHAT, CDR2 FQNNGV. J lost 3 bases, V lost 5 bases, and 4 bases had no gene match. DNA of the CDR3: TGTGCCAGCAGCCGGGACAGCCACTACAATGAGCAGTTCTTC. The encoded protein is CASSRDSHYNEQFF. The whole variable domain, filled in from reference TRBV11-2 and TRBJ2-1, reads EAGVAQSPRYKIIEKRQSVAFWCNPISGHATLYWYQQILGQGPKLLIQFQNNGVVDDSQLPKDRFSAERLKGVDSTLKIQPAKLEDSAVYLCASSRDSHYNEQFFGPGTRLTVL.

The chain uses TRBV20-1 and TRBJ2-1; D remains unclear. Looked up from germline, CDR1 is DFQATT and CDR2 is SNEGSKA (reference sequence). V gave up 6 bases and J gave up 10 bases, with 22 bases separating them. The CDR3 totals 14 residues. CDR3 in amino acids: CSATGRPISYEQFF. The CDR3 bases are TGCAGTGCGACCGGACGGCCGATTTCCTACGAGCAGTTCTTC.

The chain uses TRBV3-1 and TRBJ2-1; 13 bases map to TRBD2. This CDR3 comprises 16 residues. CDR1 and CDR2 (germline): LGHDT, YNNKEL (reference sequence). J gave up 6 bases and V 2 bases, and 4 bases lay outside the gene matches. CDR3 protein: CASSQRGLAGSNEQFF. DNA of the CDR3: TGTGCCAGCAGCCAACGGGGACTAGCGGGGAGCAATGAGCAGTTCTTC.

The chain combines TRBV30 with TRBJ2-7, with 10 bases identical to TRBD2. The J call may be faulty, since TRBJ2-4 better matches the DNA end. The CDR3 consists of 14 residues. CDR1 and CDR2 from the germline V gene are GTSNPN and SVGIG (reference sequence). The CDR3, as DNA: TGTGCCTGGAGCCCTAGCGGGGGAGGGGACATTCAGTACTTC. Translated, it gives CAWSPSGGGDIQYF.

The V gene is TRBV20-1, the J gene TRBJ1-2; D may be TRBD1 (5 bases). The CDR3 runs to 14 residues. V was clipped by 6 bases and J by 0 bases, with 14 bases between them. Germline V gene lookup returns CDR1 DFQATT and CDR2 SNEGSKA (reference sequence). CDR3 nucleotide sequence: TGCAGTGCGATCCCGGGGCCATCTAACTATGGCTACACCTTC. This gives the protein CSAIPGPSNYGYTF.

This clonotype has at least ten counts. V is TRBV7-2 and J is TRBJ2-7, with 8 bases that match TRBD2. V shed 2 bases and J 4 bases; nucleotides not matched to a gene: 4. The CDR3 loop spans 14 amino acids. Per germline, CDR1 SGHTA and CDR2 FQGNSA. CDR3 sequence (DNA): TGTGCCAGCAGCTTACCCGGACTAGCTTACGAGCAGTACTTC. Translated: CASSLPGLAYEQYF.

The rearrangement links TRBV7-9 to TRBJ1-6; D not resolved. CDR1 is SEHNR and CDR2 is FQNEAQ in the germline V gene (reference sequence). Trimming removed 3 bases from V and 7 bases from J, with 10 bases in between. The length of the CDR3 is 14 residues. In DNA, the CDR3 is TGTGCCAGCAGCTTGGAGGCGTCGAATTCACCCCTCCACTTT. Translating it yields CASSLEASNSPLHF.

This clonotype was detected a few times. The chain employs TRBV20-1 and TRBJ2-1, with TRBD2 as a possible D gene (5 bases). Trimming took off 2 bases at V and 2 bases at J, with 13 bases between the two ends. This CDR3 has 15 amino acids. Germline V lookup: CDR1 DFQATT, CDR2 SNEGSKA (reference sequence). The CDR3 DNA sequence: TGCAGTGCTAGACGGCGAGGGAGAGCCTACAATGAGCAGTTCTTC. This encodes CSARRRGRAYNEQFF.

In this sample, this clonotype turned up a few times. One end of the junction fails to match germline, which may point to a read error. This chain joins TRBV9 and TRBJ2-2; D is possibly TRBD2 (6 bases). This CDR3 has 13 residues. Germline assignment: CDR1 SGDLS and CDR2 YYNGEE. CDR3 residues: CASSVRGTGELFF. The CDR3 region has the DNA TGTGCCAGTAGCGTTCGGGGGACCGGGGAGCTGTTTTTT.

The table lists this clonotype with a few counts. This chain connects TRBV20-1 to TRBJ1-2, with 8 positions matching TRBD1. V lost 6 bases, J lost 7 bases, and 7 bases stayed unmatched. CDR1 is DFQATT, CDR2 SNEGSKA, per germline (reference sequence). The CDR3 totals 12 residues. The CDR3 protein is CSAVGQGSGYTF. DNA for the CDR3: TGCAGTGCCGTCGGACAGGGAAGTGGCTACACCTTC.

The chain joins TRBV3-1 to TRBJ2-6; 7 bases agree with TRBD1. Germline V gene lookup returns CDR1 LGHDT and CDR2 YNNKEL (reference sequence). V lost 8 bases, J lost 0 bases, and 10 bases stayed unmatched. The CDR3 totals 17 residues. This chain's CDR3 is CASSQGELFSGANVLTF. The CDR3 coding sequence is TGTGCCAGCTCCCAGGGGGAACTTTTCTCTGGGGCCAACGTCCTGACTTTC.

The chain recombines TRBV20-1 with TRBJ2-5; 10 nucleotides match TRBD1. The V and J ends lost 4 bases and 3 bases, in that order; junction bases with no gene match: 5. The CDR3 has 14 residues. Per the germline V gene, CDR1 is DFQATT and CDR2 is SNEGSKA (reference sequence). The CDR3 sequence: CSANRDRGKETQYF. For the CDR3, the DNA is TGCAGTGCTAACCGGGACAGGGGCAAAGAGACCCAGTACTTC.

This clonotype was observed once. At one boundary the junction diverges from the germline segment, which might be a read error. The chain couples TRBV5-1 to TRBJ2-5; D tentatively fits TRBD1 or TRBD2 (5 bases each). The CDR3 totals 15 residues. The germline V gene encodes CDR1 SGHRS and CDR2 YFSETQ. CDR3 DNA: TGCGCCGGCAGCTTGGGGCCGGGGAACCAAGAGACCCAGTACTTC. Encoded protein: CAGSLGPGNQETQYF. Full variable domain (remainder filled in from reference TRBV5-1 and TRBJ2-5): KAGVTQTPRYLIKTRGQQVTLSCSPISGHRSVSWYQQTPGQGLQFLFEYFSETQRNKGNFPGRFSGRQFSNSRSEMNVSTLELGDSALYLCAGSLGPGNQETQYFGPGTRLLVL.

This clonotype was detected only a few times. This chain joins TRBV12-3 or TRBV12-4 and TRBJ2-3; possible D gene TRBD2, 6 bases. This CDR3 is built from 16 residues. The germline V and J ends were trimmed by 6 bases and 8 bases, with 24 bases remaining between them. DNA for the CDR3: TGTGCCAGCAGACCCCGCGGGGCTAGCGAGGGGACTACGCAGTATTTT. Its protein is CASRPRGASEGTTQYF.

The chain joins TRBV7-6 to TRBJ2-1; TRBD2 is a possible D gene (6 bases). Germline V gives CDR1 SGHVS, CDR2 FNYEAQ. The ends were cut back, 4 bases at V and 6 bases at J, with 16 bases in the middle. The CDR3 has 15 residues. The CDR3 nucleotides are TGTGCCAGCAGCTCCAGGATCGGGAGAGCCAATGAGCAGTTCTTC. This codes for CASSSRIGRANEQFF.

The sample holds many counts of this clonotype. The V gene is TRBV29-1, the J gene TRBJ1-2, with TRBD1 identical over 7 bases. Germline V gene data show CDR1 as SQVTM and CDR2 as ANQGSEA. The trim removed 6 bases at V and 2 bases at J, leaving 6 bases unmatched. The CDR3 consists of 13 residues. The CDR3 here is CSVAGTENYGYTF. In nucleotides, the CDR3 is TGCAGCGTGGCCGGGACAGAGAACTATGGCTACACCTTC.

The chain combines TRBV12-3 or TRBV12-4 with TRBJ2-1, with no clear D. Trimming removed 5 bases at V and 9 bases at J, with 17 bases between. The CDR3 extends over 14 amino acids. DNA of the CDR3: TGTGCCAGCAGTCCCGGGCCGGGCGGCATTGAGCAGTTCTTC. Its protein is CASSPGPGGIEQFF.

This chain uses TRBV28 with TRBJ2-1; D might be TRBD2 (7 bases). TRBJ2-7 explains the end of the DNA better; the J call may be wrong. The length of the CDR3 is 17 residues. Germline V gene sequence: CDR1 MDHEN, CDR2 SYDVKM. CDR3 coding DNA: TGTGCCAGCAGTTTATGGGTGCGGGGGCGATACTACAATGAGCAGTACTTC. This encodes CASSLWVRGRYYNEQYF.

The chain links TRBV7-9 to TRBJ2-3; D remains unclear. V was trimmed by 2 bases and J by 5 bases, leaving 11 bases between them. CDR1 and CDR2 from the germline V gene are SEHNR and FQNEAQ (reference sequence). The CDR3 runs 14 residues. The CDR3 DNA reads TGTGCCAGCAGCTTATCCCAGACCGGAGATACGCAGTATTTT. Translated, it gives CASSLSQTGDTQYF.

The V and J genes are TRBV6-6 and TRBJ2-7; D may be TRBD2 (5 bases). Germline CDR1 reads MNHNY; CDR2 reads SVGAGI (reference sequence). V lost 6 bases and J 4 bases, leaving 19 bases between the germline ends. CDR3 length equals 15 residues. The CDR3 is CASSYTLRANYEQYF. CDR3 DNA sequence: TGTGCCAGCAGCTACACTTTGAGGGCTAATTACGAGCAGTACTTC.

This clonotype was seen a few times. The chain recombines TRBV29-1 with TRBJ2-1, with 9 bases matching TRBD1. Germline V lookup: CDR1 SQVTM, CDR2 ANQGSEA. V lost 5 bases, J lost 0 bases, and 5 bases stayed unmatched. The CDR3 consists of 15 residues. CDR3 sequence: CSVPHRGRSYNEQFF. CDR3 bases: TGCAGCGTTCCTCACAGGGGGCGCTCCTACAATGAGCAGTTCTTC.

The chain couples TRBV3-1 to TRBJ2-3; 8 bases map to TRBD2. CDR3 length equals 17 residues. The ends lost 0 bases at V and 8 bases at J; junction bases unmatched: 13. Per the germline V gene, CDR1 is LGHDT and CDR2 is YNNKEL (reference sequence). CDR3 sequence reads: CASSQEMVLAEGGTQYF. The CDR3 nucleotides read TGTGCCAGCAGCCAAGAGATGGTACTAGCGGAGGGTGGTACGCAGTATTTT.

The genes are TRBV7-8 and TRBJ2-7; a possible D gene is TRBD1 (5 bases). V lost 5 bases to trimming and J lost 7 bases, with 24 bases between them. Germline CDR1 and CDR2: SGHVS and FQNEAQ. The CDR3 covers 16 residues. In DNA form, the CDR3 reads TGTGCCAGCAGCCGAAACAGGCCTCTCTTGATAGTTGAGCAGTACTTC. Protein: CASSRNRPLLIVEQYF.

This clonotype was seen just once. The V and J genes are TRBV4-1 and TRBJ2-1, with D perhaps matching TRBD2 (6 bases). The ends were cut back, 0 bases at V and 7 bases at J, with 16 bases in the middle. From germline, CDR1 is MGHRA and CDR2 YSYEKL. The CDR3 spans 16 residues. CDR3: CASSQDWAGRRNEQFF. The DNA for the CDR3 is TGCGCCAGCAGCCAAGATTGGGCAGGGAGGAGGAATGAGCAGTTCTTC.

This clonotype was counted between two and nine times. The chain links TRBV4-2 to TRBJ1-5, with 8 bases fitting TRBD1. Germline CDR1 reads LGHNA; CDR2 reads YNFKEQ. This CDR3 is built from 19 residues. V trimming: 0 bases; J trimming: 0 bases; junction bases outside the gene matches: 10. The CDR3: CASSQDLTGGPYSNQPQHF. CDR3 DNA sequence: TGTGCCAGCAGCCAAGATCTTACAGGGGGGCCTTATAGCAATCAGCCCCAGCATTTT.

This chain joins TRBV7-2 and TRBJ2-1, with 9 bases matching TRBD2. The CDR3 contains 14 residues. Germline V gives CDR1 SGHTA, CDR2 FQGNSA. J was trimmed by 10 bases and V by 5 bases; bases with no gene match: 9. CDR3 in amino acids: CASSRKYTSGEQFF. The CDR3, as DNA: TGTGCCAGCAGCCGAAAATATACTAGCGGGGAGCAGTTCTTC.

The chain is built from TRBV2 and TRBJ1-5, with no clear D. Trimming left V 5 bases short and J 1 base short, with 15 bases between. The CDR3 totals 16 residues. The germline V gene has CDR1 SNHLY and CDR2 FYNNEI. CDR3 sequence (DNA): TGTGCCAGCAGTATCCAAACCCACCTAAGCAATCAGCCCCAGCATTTT. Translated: CASSIQTHLSNQPQHF.

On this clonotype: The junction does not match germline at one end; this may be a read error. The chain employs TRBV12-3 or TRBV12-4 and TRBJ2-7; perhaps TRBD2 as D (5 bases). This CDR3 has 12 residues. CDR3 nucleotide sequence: TGTGCCAGCAGTTCTGCAGGAGGCGAGCGGTACTTC. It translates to CASSSAGGERYF.